This paragraph covers one T cell receptor beta chain sequence. Antigen unknown. Trimming at V came to 6 bases and at J to 1 base, leaving 4 bases not matched to a gene. Germline CDR1 is LNHDA and CDR2 is SQIVND (reference sequence). The CDR3 spans 15 residues. All participating donors were Caucasian adults from Nashville, Tennessee. These data come from a study of shared clonotypes between healthy human individuals. About the research overall: The donors, a couple of women and three men, were aged 18 to 49. The study, taken as a whole, reports: When compared with the clonotypes that were shared by all four sorted-subset donors, the non-shared clonotypes turned out to have lower generation probabilities. With a few donors compared, approximately 5.5% of naive CD4 clonotypes were shared.

Using immunoSEQ multiplex PCR, the repertoire was profiled, and TCRdb retains in-frame clones only, with some absent. This sample has about 600,000 clones, with 95% to 98% found just once. The chain has TRBV19 and TRBJ2-7; TRBD2 matches at 12 bases. The TCR sequence derives from a woman aged 25-40 years in good health. What was sequenced was naive CD4+ T cells sorted from blood. Subset specified: CD45RA+ positively selected. The CDR3 loop is CASRPLAGGSYEQYF. Here the CDR3 DNA reads TGTGCCAGTAGACCTCTAGCGGGAGGGTCCTACGAGCAGTACTTC.